A single sample gave rise to the 14 T cell receptor beta chains below, sequenced in a study of regulatory T cells in long-lasting Graves disease. To make TCR beta libraries, researchers used iRepertoire HTBI primers and Arm-PCR of CDR3 regions. TCRdb fed the multiplex PCR reads into MiXCR, producing one record per CDR3 protein. Of 400,000 to 550,000 distinct CDR3 sequences in the sample, roughly 17% were seen once. As for time point: newly diagnosed GD, antithyroid drugs for less than 3 months. PBMCs were the source of the RNA used for TCR sequencing. A further study also used this sample, focusing on T cells in Graves' hyperthyroidism and ophthalmopathy.

Sequencing used peripheral blood mononuclear cells (PBMCs), obtained at new diagnosis, from a patient treated with antithyroid drugs. These receptors originate from a woman aged 25 to 39 with Graves disease.

This clonotype was picked up many times. V is TRBV20-1 and J is TRBJ2-1; possible D gene TRBD2, 5 bases. The CDR3 runs to 14 residues. Germline values: CDR1 DFQATT, CDR2 SNEGSKA (reference sequence). V was shortened by 3 bases and J by 6 bases, with 15 bases between the two germline ends. The DNA of the CDR3 is TGCAGTGCTAGGCCCGAAGTTCGGGGCAATGAGCAGTTCTTC. As protein: CSARPEVRGNEQFF.

This sequence joins TRBV5-1 and TRBJ1-1; a weak D match, TRBD1 (5 bases). The CDR3 spans 19 residues. Trimming took 6 bases from V and 4 from J, leaving 31 bases between them. CDR1 and CDR2 from the germline V gene are SGHRS and YFSETQ. CDR3 amino acids: CASKPAGTQRGSRGTEAFF. The DNA for the CDR3 is TGCGCCAGCAAGCCGGCCGGTACCCAGAGGGGCAGTCGGGGCACTGAAGCTTTCTTT.

V and J are TRBV4-1 and TRBJ1-1; 7 bases match TRBD1. Per the germline V gene, CDR1 is MGHRA and CDR2 is YSYEKL. The CDR3 contains 14 residues. J gave up 10 bases and V 1 base, and 9 bases lay outside the gene matches. In DNA form, the CDR3 reads TGCGCCAGCAGCCAAGTGTGGGACAGAGTTCCAGCTTTCTTT. Translation: CASSQVWDRVPAFF.

There are many counts of this clonotype. The V call is TRBV4-3, the J call TRBJ2-3; possible D gene TRBD2, 5 bases. Germline V gives CDR1 LGHNA, CDR2 YSLEER. This CDR3 has 16 residues. With 3 bases removed from V and 2 bases from J, the gap between germline ends came to 15 bases. The CDR3: CASSQLFETNTDTQYF. As DNA, the CDR3 is TGCGCCAGCAGCCAGCTTTTCGAGACTAACACAGATACGCAGTATTTT.

This clonotype was counted at least ten times. The rearrangement uses TRBV28 and TRBJ1-4; 8 positions match TRBD1. There are 14 residues in the CDR3. The V gene end was trimmed by 6 bases and the J gene end by 4 bases; junction bases not matched to a gene: 4. CDR1 is MDHEN, CDR2 SYDVKM, per germline. The DNA of the CDR3 is TGTGCCAGCAGGATGACAGGGGATAATGAAAAACTGTTTTTT. It specifies CASRMTGDNEKLFF.

This clonotype was detected only a few times. The chain recombines TRBV6-5 with TRBJ2-5; 8 bases line up with TRBD1. Germline V gives CDR1 MNHEY, CDR2 SVGAGI. The length of the CDR3 is 14 residues. The J segment lost 4 bases and the V segment lost 2 bases, leaving 3 bases of the junction unmatched. The CDR3 nucleotides read TGTGCCAGCAGTTACGACAGGGGCGGAGAGACCCAGTACTTC. Translation gives CASSYDRGGETQYF.

This clonotype was counted ten times or more. The V gene is TRBV5-1, the J gene TRBJ2-2, with D possibly being TRBD1 (5 bases). The germline CDR1 and CDR2 sequences are SGHRS and YFSETQ. Deletions cut 2 bases from V and 4 bases from J, with 12 bases between. The CDR3 length is 15 residues. The CDR3 loop reads CASSFGQLPTGELFF. DNA for the CDR3: TGCGCCAGCAGCTTCGGACAACTACCCACCGGGGAGCTGTTTTTT.

There are many counts of this clonotype. This chain joins TRBV20-1 and TRBJ2-7; no definite D call. The CDR3 has 17 amino acids. The germline V gene encodes CDR1 DFQATT and CDR2 SNEGSKA (reference sequence). With 3 bases removed from V and 3 bases from J, the gap between germline ends came to 24 bases. CDR3 amino acids: CSASPPTASISFYEQYF. DNA of the CDR3: TGCAGTGCTAGCCCCCCTACCGCTTCAATTTCCTTCTACGAGCAGTACTTC.

This clonotype occurred many times. The V call is TRBV6-1, the J call TRBJ2-1; TRBD1 aligns across 8 bases. CDR3 length equals 15 residues. Germline V gene lookup returns CDR1 MNHNS and CDR2 SASEGT. The J segment lost 6 bases and the V segment lost 6 bases, leaving 10 bases of the junction unmatched. In nucleotides, the CDR3 is TGTGCCAGCAGCCCTGGGACAGGTGGGCCCAATGAGCAGTTCTTC. This encodes CASSPGTGGPNEQFF.

This clonotype was counted between two and nine times. The chain couples TRBV10-3 to TRBJ2-6; no clear D. Per the germline V gene, CDR1 is ENHRY and CDR2 is SYGVKD. The length of the CDR3 is 16 residues. V dropped 3 bases and J dropped 0 bases, with 9 bases sitting between them. The CDR3 spells CAISDPRRSGANVLTF. The DNA of the CDR3 is TGTGCCATCAGTGACCCCCGTCGCTCTGGGGCCAACGTCCTGACTTTC.

This clonotype was counted many times. The chain couples TRBV6-1 to TRBJ2-5; no firm D call. Per germline, CDR1 MNHNS and CDR2 SASEGT. V was cut by 7 bases and J by 0 bases, with 9 bases left in between. The CDR3 runs to 13 residues. DNA for the CDR3: TGTGCCAGCACTCAGGAGTACCAAGAGACCCAGTACTTC. Amino acids: CASTQEYQETQYF.

This clonotype was seen a handful of times. CDR3 amino acids: CATTALAGDTQYF. CDR3 nucleotides: TGTGCCACAACGGCACTAGCGGGCGATACGCAGTATTTT. The rearrangement links TRBV6-1 to TRBJ2-3, with 9 positions matching TRBD2. The V gene's germline CDR1 is MNHNS and CDR2 SASEGT. V dropped 10 bases and J dropped 6; count of bases not matched to a gene: 8. This CDR3 spans 13 amino acids.

The chain carries TRBV6-9 and TRBJ1-2; weak D call: TRBD1 (6 bases). The germline V gene encodes CDR1 MNHGY and CDR2 SVAAGI. This CDR3 has 15 residues. The V and J ends lost 3 bases and 3 bases respectively, with 14 bases between them. CDR3 amino acids: CASSYLWGRDYGYTF. The DNA for the CDR3 is TGTGCCAGCAGTTACTTGTGGGGGCGAGACTATGGCTACACCTTC.

This clonotype was seen ten or more times. The chain links TRBV28 to TRBJ2-1; weak D call: TRBD1 (6 bases). Deletions cut 6 bases from V and 4 bases from J, with 19 bases between. The CDR3 runs to 16 residues. Germline assignment: CDR1 MDHEN and CDR2 SYDVKM. CDR3 nucleotides: TGTGCCAGCAGCCCTTACTGGGGACAAAAATACAATGAGCAGTTCTTC. Its translation: CASSPYWGQKYNEQFF.